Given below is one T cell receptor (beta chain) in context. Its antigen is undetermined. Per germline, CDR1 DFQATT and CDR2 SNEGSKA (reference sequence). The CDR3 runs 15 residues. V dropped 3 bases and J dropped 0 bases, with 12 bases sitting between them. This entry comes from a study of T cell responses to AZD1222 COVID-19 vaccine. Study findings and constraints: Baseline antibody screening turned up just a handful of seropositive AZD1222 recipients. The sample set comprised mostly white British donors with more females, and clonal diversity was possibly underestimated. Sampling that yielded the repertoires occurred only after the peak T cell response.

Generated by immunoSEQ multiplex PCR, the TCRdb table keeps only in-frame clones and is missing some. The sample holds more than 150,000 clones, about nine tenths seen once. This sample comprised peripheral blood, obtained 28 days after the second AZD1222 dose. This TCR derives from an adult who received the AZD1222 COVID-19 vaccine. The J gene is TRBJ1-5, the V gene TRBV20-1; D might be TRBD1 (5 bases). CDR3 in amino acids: CSASGDGHSNQPQHF. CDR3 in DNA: TGCAGTGCTAGTGGGGACGGACATAGCAATCAGCCCCAGCATTTT.